These 30 T cell receptor beta chains share one sample of origin, sequenced in a study of identifying expanded T cells in peripheral blood. Using immunoSEQ multiplex PCR, the repertoire was profiled, and TCRdb retains in-frame clones only, with some absent. The sample includes some 93,000 clones, about 90% of them seen just once. Sequencing was done on a sample of blood. The receptors shown here come from a person between 18 and 75 years old in good health.

The rearrangement uses TRBV27 and TRBJ2-7; 12 nucleotides align to TRBD2. The V and J ends lost 6 bases and 2 bases, in that order; junction bases with no gene match: 5. The CDR3 spans 15 residues. Germline CDR1 and CDR2: MNHEY and SMNVEV (reference sequence). The CDR3 coding sequence is TGTGCCAGCAGGGATCTAGCGGGAGGGCCCTACGAGCAGTACTTC. The encoded protein is CASRDLAGGPYEQYF.

This clone was recorded a few times. V and J are TRBV18 and TRBJ1-5; the D is unclear. Trimming took 2 bases from V and 3 from J, leaving 11 bases between them. From germline, CDR1 is KGHSH and CDR2 LQKENI. The CDR3 is 15 residues long. This chain's CDR3 is CASSPSRTNNQPQHF. CDR3 DNA: TGTGCCAGCTCACCAAGTCGGACGAACAATCAGCCCCAGCATTTT.

The genes are TRBV11-2 and TRBJ2-1; 7 bases align to TRBD2. Germline V gene data show CDR1 as SGHAT and CDR2 as FQNNGV. The CDR3 runs 15 residues. Trimming cost V 4 bases and J 9 bases; bases outside gene matches: 12. The CDR3 nucleotides are TGTGCCAGCAGCTCCCTCGGGGGAGGGCTGGGTGAGCAGTTCTTC. Translating it yields CASSSLGGGLGEQFF.

The CDR3: CASSAGQGEQYF. DNA for the CDR3: TGTGCCAGCAGCGCGGGACAGGGTGAGCAGTACTTC. The chain joins TRBV9 to TRBJ2-7, with 9 bases fitting TRBD1. Germline V lookup: CDR1 SGDLS, CDR2 YYNGEE. The V and J ends lost 3 bases and 7 bases, in that order; junction bases with no gene match: 2. This CDR3 region has 12 residues.

This chain uses TRBV19 with TRBJ2-2; 8 bases align to TRBD1. Germline V lookup: CDR1 LNHDA, CDR2 SQIVND (reference sequence). The J segment lost 7 bases and the V segment lost 4 bases, leaving 8 bases of the junction unmatched. There are 15 residues in the CDR3. The DNA of the CDR3 is TGTGCCAGTAGTAGTCCCAGGGGGCGCATCGGGGAGCTGTTTTTT. It translates to CASSSPRGRIGELFF.

The chain joins TRBV25-1 to TRBJ2-1, with 11 bases aligning to TRBD2. The CDR3 loop spans 16 amino acids. The germline gives CDR1 MGHDK, CDR2 SYGVNS. V dropped 2 bases and J dropped 8; count of bases not matched to a gene: 8. CDR3 residues: CASSELLAGEFDEQFF. The CDR3 nucleotides are TGTGCCAGCAGTGAACTACTAGCGGGAGAGTTCGATGAGCAGTTCTTC.

This clone was observed once. The V call is TRBV6-1, the J call TRBJ1-6; possibly TRBD1 for D (6 bases). This CDR3 has 15 amino acids. Trimming cost V 5 bases and J 5 bases, with 13 bases left between them. Per germline, CDR1 MNHNS and CDR2 SASEGT. As DNA, the CDR3 is TGTGCCAGCAGTACCCAGACAGGTCATAATTCACCCCTCCACTTT. Amino acid sequence: CASSTQTGHNSPLHF.

The rearrangement joins TRBV25-1 to TRBJ1-5; no clear D gene. Germline assignment: CDR1 MGHDK and CDR2 SYGVNS. With 4 bases removed from V and 4 bases from J, the gap between germline ends came to 11 bases. This CDR3 spans 14 amino acids. The CDR3 DNA follows: TGTGCCAGCAGTGGGAAGGGAGGAAATCAGCCCCAGCATTTT. It codes for CASSGKGGNQPQHF.

V and J are TRBV2 and TRBJ1-2; TRBD1 is a possible D gene (6 bases). Trimming pared 6 bases from V and 7 bases from J, leaving 18 bases between. Germline CDR1 and CDR2: SNHLY and FYNNEI. This CDR3 comprises 14 residues. This chain's CDR3 is CASRFAGGEGGYTF. CDR3 sequence (DNA): TGTGCCAGCAGGTTCGCCGGGGGCGAAGGTGGCTACACCTTC.

The rearrangement uses TRBV29-1 and TRBJ2-5; D not certain. Trimming cost V 1 base and J 5 bases, with 8 bases left between them. The length of the CDR3 is 12 residues. Looked up from germline, CDR1 is SQVTM and CDR2 is ANQGSEA. For the CDR3, the DNA is TGCAGCGTTGAAGTCGGCCTGGAGACCCAGTACTTC. Translated: CSVEVGLETQYF.

The V gene is TRBV5-6, the J gene TRBJ2-5, with D perhaps matching TRBD1 (6 bases). CDR1 and CDR2 (germline): SGHDT, YYEEEE. There are 14 residues in the CDR3. V lost 4 bases, J lost 2 bases, and 12 bases lay in between. Here the CDR3 DNA reads TGTGCCAGCAGCCTTACAGGGCCTCAAGAGACCCAGTACTTC. This encodes CASSLTGPQETQYF.

J is TRBJ1-4 and V is TRBV4-3, with 8 bases that match TRBD1. The CDR3 length is 17 residues. The junction had 10 bases not matched to a gene; V was cut back by 1 base and J by 6 bases. Germline lookup yields CDR1 LGHNA and CDR2 YSLEER. CDR3 nucleotides: TGCGCCAGCAGCCAAGTCGAAGGCGGACAGGGATATGAAAAACTGTTTTTT. Protein: CASSQVEGGQGYEKLFF.

J is TRBJ2-2 and V is TRBV25-1; 9 positions match TRBD1. Germline CDR1 MGHDK, CDR2 SYGVNS. V was pared by 6 bases and J by 3 bases, with 8 bases of the junction left unmatched. This CDR3 has 16 residues. The CDR3 loop reads CASRDAGQGDTGELFF. DNA for the CDR3: TGTGCCAGCAGGGACGCGGGACAGGGCGACACCGGGGAGCTGTTTTTT. Combining the CDR3 with reference TRBV25-1 and TRBJ2-2 gives the whole variable domain EADIYQTPRYLVIGTGKKITLECSQTMGHDKMYWYQQDPGMELHLIHYSYGVNSTEKGDLSSESTVSRIRTEHFPLTLESARPSHTSQYLCASRDAGQGDTGELFFGEGSRLTVL.

The V call is TRBV27, the J call TRBJ2-7; D perhaps matches TRBD1 (5 bases). The CDR3 is 14 residues long. The V end was cut by 2 bases, the J end by 2 bases, with 10 bases between. From germline, CDR1 is MNHEY and CDR2 SMNVEV (reference sequence). CDR3 DNA sequence: TGTGCCAGCAGTTTACAGGGTACCGCCTACGAGCAGTACTTC. Its protein product is CASSLQGTAYEQYF.

This chain uses TRBV5-4 with TRBJ2-1; the D is unclear. Germline V gene lookup returns CDR1 SGHNT and CDR2 YYREEE (reference sequence). The CDR3 has 12 amino acids. The V end was cut by 2 bases, the J end by 6 bases, with 6 bases between. The CDR3 protein is CASSFGGNEQFF. CDR3 DNA sequence: TGTGCCAGCAGCTTCGGCGGCAATGAGCAGTTCTTC. Supplemented by reference TRBV5-4 and TRBJ2-1, the full variable domain reads ETGVTQSPTHLIKTRGQQVTLRCSSQSGHNTVSWYQQALGQGPQFIFQYYREEENGRGNFPPRFSGLQFPNYSSELNVNALELDDSALYLCASSFGGNEQFFGPGTRLTVL.

The CDR3 DNA is TGTGCCAGCACTCCGGGGGTAGCGGGAGTACTTGAGCAGTTCTTC. Translation: CASTPGVAGVLEQFF. This chain links TRBV9 with TRBJ2-1; 9 bases match TRBD2. Trimming cost V 6 bases and J 9 bases; bases outside gene matches: 13. The CDR3 has 15 residues. CDR1 is SGDLS and CDR2 is YYNGEE in the germline V gene.

The rearrangement uses TRBV25-1 and TRBJ1-2; D gene ambiguous. CDR1 and CDR2 from the germline V gene are MGHDK and SYGVNS. CDR3 length: 14 residues. Trimming took 1 base from V and 3 from J, leaving 9 bases between them. The CDR3 DNA follows: TGTGCCAGCAGTGAATCGGACCGCTACTATGGCTACACCTTC. Translation: CASSESDRYYGYTF.

The J gene is TRBJ1-2, the V gene TRBV7-9, with D hard to call. Per the germline V gene, CDR1 is SEHNR and CDR2 is FQNEAQ (reference sequence). This CDR3 has 12 residues. Trimming stripped 1 base from V and 13 bases from J, with 13 bases between. DNA for the CDR3: TGTGCCAGCAGCTTAGAAACCGGACCTTGCACCTTC. Translated: CASSLETGPCTF.

J is TRBJ1-1 and V is TRBV19, with 7 positions matching TRBD1. The junction had 10 bases not matched to a gene; V was cut back by 7 bases and J by 2 bases. The germline gives CDR1 LNHDA, CDR2 SQIVND (reference sequence). The CDR3 contains 15 residues. CDR3 DNA sequence: TGTGCCAGTACCCCCCAGCGACAGGGAAACACTGAAGCTTTCTTT. Its protein is CASTPQRQGNTEAFF.

The rearrangement joins TRBV5-5 to TRBJ2-5; perhaps TRBD1 as D (6 bases). The germline V gene has CDR1 SGHKS and CDR2 YYEKEE (reference sequence). The V end was cut by 2 bases, the J end by 5 bases, with 16 bases between. This CDR3 has 15 amino acids. The CDR3 sequence is CASSFQGSLRETQYF. Written as DNA, the CDR3 is TGTGCCAGCAGCTTCCAGGGGTCACTTCGGGAGACCCAGTACTTC.

The J gene is TRBJ1-6, the V gene TRBV9; TRBD1 matches 9 bases. This CDR3 comprises 19 residues. V trimming: 4 bases; J trimming: 10 bases; junction bases outside the gene matches: 21. Germline V gene sequence: CDR1 SGDLS, CDR2 YYNGEE. The CDR3 DNA reads as TGTGCCAGCAGCAGATCCGGGACAGGGAACGGAGAGAGGAGGTCACCCCTCCACTTT. This translates into CASSRSGTGNGERRSPLHF. The variable domain in full, completed from reference TRBV9 and TRBJ1-6, reads DSGVTQTPKHLITATGQRVTLRCSPRSGDLSVYWYQQSLDQGLQFLIQYYNGEERAKGNILERFSAQQFPDLHSELNLSSLELGDSALYFCASSRSGTGNGERRSPLHFGNGTRLTVT.

The chain links TRBV7-2 to TRBJ2-3; D call uncertain. The ends were cut back, 5 bases at V and 3 bases at J, with 6 bases in the middle. This CDR3 region has 12 residues. CDR1 SGHTA and CDR2 FQGNSA come from the germline V gene. The CDR3 reads CASSAWTDTQYF. The CDR3 region has the DNA TGTGCCAGCAGCGCGTGGACAGATACGCAGTATTTT.

The V and J genes are TRBV28 and TRBJ2-2; D possibly corresponds to TRBD2 (6 bases). The V end was cut by 6 bases, the J end by 7 bases, with 18 bases between. This CDR3 has 15 residues. Germline assignment: CDR1 MDHEN and CDR2 SYDVKM. CDR3 DNA sequence: TGTGCCAGCAGCCCTGGGAGCCGGGAGAGCGGGGAGCTGTTTTTT. Amino acids: CASSPGSRESGELFF.

This clone was detected once. The CDR3, as DNA: TGTGCCAGTAGCTACGGACTAGCGGGAGGAGTCTACGAGCAGTACTTC. This gives the protein CASSYGLAGGVYEQYF. This sequence joins TRBV19 and TRBJ2-7; 14 positions match TRBD2. Germline CDR1 and CDR2: LNHDA and SQIVND (reference sequence). With V trimmed by 6 bases and J by 3 bases, 7 bases remained unmatched. CDR3 size: 16 residues. The full variable domain, its missing parts supplied by reference TRBV19 and TRBJ2-7, is DGGITQSPKYLFRKEGQNVTLSCEQNLNHDAMYWYRQDPGQGLRLIYYSQIVNDFQKGDIAEGYSVSREKKESFPLTVTSAQKNPTAFYLCASSYGLAGGVYEQYFGPGTRLTVT.

This clone was observed a single time. The chain employs TRBV2 and TRBJ2-3, with unresolved D. Per the germline V gene, CDR1 is SNHLY and CDR2 is FYNNEI. The CDR3 spans 15 residues. Trimming cost V 4 bases and J 1 base, with 12 bases left between them. CDR3 sequence (DNA): TGTGCCAGCAGTGGTTCGGCAGGCCGCACAGATACGCAGTATTTT. It codes for CASSGSAGRTDTQYF.

The V and J genes are TRBV10-3 and TRBJ1-6; the match to TRBD1 covers 10 bases. With V trimmed by 8 bases and J by 8 bases, 9 bases remained unmatched. Germline V lookup: CDR1 ENHRY, CDR2 SYGVKD. The CDR3 sequence is 15 residues long. In nucleotides, the CDR3 is TGTGCCATCGGCCCGGGACAGGGGAGCTATTCACCCCTCCACTTT. Amino acid sequence: CAIGPGQGSYSPLHF.

CDR3 region: CASSITIGGGANTGELFF. DNA of the CDR3: TGTGCCAGCAGTATCACCATCGGGGGCGGGGCCAACACCGGGGAGCTGTTTTTT. The chain has TRBV2 and TRBJ2-2; D is possibly TRBD1 or TRBD2 (6 bases each). Trimming removed 5 bases from V and 2 bases from J, with 21 bases in between. The CDR3 length is 18 residues. Germline CDR1 SNHLY, CDR2 FYNNEI.

J is TRBJ2-3 and V is TRBV19, with TRBD2 matching 12 bases. The CDR3 covers 16 residues. V shed 5 bases, J shed 3 bases, and the junction held 6 bases outside the gene matches. Germline lookup yields CDR1 LNHDA and CDR2 SQIVND (reference sequence). In DNA form, the CDR3 reads TGTGCCAGTAGTCAACTAGCGGGAGGCCTGACAGATACGCAGTATTTT. It encodes CASSQLAGGLTDTQYF.

The chain has TRBV28 and TRBJ2-6, with TRBD1 matching over 7 bases. CDR1 and CDR2 from the germline V gene are MDHEN and SYDVKM. V dropped 6 bases and J dropped 4; count of bases not matched to a gene: 18. CDR3 size: 19 residues. The CDR3 nucleotides are TGTGCCAGCAGACTGGGGTGGGCCAGGGGGAGTCCCGGGGCCAACGTCCTGACTTTC. Translating it yields CASRLGWARGSPGANVLTF.

The genes are TRBV11-2 and TRBJ2-7, with D possibly TRBD1 on 6 matching bases. CDR3 length: 17 residues. Germline V gives CDR1 SGHAT, CDR2 FQNNGV. The V gene lost 2 bases and the J gene lost 5 bases, with 22 bases spanning the gap. The CDR3 DNA reads TGTGCCAGCAGCTTAAGGCTCCTTAACAGGGCAGGGAACGAGCAGTACTTC. The encoded protein is CASSLRLLNRAGNEQYF.